The 26 T cell receptor beta chains listed next were all sequenced from one sample in a study of cytomegalovirus exposure and HLA in healthy donors (dated by TCRdb to 2015 to 2018). The receptor library was made with the immunoSEQ multiplex PCR assay. The multiplex PCR relied on a mix of 60 forward primers for TCR Vbeta segments and 13 reverse primers for TCR Jbeta segments. Not all clones reach the TCRdb copy of this immuneACCESS table, which keeps in-frame sequences only. Checked studies attribute under half of the gap to unresolved V genes and leave the rest unexplained. This sample has about 180,000 clones in its table, and about 86% of those were observed once. Of the sample, 2% to 2.5% is held by the ten largest clones. Sequencing used PBMCs. All receptors come from a woman under 40 in good health and CMV-seronegative.

This clone has only one observation. The rearrangement uses TRBV5-1 and TRBJ2-7; 11 bases map to TRBD2. The CDR3 is 14 amino acids. V lost 4 bases and J lost 2; bases outside the gene matches: 2. CDR1 SGHRS and CDR2 YFSETQ come from the germline V gene. CDR3 DNA: TGCGCCAGCAGCCATAGCGGGAGGGCCTACGAGCAGTACTTC. Translating gives CASSHSGRAYEQYF.

The chain is built from TRBV15 and TRBJ1-3, with 7 bases aligning to TRBD1. The length of the CDR3 is 15 residues. V trimming: 8 bases; J trimming: 3 bases; junction bases outside the gene matches: 10. The germline CDR1 and CDR2 sequences are LNHNV and YYDKDF (reference sequence). The CDR3 region has the DNA TGTGCCACCGATATCGAAGGGGGCAATGGAAACACCATATATTTT. It specifies CATDIEGGNGNTIYF.

This chain uses TRBV5-1 with TRBJ2-2; D might be TRBD2 (6 bases). The germline CDR1 and CDR2 sequences are SGHRS and YFSETQ. The CDR3 has 16 residues. Deletions cut 6 bases from V and 4 bases from J, with 19 bases between. The DNA of the CDR3 is TGCGCCAGCACGCAAGCCACGGGGGTGTCCACCGGGGAGCTGTTTTTT. Residues: CASTQATGVSTGELFF.

This clone has only one observation. The junction does not match germline at one end; this may be a read error. The chain recombines TRBV4-3 with TRBJ2-6, with D maybe TRBD1 (5 bases). This CDR3 region has 16 residues. Germline lookup yields CDR1 LGHNA and CDR2 YSLEER. The CDR3 is CASSPEWNSGANGLTF. The CDR3 nucleotides read TGCGCCAGCAGCCCCGAGTGGAATTCTGGGGCCAACGGCCTGACTTTC.

The chain joins TRBV23-1 to TRBJ2-1, with TRBD2 identical over 10 bases. TRBV23-1 has ORF status, its function being uncertain. V shed 3 bases and J 8 bases; nucleotides not matched to a gene: 4. CDR3 length: 14 residues. CDR3 nucleotides: TGCGCCAGCAGTCACGGACTAGCGGATGATGAGCAGTTCTTC. This gives the protein CASSHGLADDEQFF.

This rearrangement joins TRBV6-5 to TRBJ1-5; TRBD1 matches at 7 bases. The CDR3 is 14 residues long. With 4 bases clipped from V and 4 bases from J, the junction kept 4 bases outside the gene matches. CDR1 MNHEY and CDR2 SVGAGI come from the germline V gene. In DNA, the CDR3 is TGTGCCAGCAGTTTGGACAGGTTTAATCAGCCCCAGCATTTT. Translation: CASSLDRFNQPQHF.

The CDR3 is CASSSTGSGNTIYF. The CDR3 DNA reads as TGCGCCAGCAGCTCGACAGGATCTGGAAACACCATATATTTT. The J gene is TRBJ1-3, the V gene TRBV5-1; a possible D gene is TRBD1 (6 bases). CDR3 length: 14 residues. Trimming removed 3 bases at V and 1 base at J, with 8 bases between. The germline gives CDR1 SGHRS, CDR2 YFSETQ. The full variable domain, its missing parts supplied by reference TRBV5-1 and TRBJ1-3, is KAGVTQTPRYLIKTRGQQVTLSCSPISGHRSVSWYQQTPGQGLQFLFEYFSETQRNKGNFPGRFSGRQFSNSRSEMNVSTLELGDSALYLCASSSTGSGNTIYFGEGSWLTVV.

V gene TRBV20-1 combines with J gene TRBJ1-1; D is possibly TRBD1 (5 bases). CDR1 is DFQATT, CDR2 SNEGSKA, per germline (reference sequence). The CDR3 covers 11 residues. Trimming stripped 6 bases from V and 6 bases from J, with 11 bases between. The CDR3 sequence is CSAVRGAEAFF. DNA of the CDR3: TGCAGTGCCGTAAGGGGTGCTGAAGCTTTCTTT.

The rearrangement links TRBV7-8 to TRBJ2-1; D might be TRBD1 (5 bases). V was trimmed by 3 bases and J by 7 bases, leaving 19 bases between them. This CDR3 region has 16 residues. Germline assignment: CDR1 SGHVS and CDR2 FQNEAQ. The CDR3 sequence: CASSFQGMSRLNEQFF. The CDR3 DNA is TGTGCCAGCAGCTTTCAGGGTATGTCGCGCTTGAATGAGCAGTTCTTC.

With regard to this clone: A read error may produce the germline difference seen at one junction end. The gene calls are TRBV6-4 and TRBJ2-7; 11 bases line up with TRBD2. The CDR3 spans 15 residues. In germline, CDR1 is MRHNA, CDR2 SNTAGT. CDR3 protein: CAGRGLAGWPYEQYF. The CDR3 DNA sequence: TGTGCCGGCAGAGGACTAGCGGGCTGGCCCTACGAGCAGTACTTC.

The chain couples TRBV28 to TRBJ2-3; D uncertain. V dropped 3 bases and J dropped 2 bases, with 12 bases sitting between them. There are 15 residues in the CDR3. Germline V lookup: CDR1 MDHEN, CDR2 SYDVKM. CDR3 amino acids: CASSFLASYTDTQYF. In DNA form, the CDR3 reads TGTGCCAGCAGTTTCCTTGCAAGCTACACAGATACGCAGTATTTT.

The count of this clone is one. The chain couples TRBV28 to TRBJ1-2; D may be TRBD1 (5 bases). Germline V gene lookup returns CDR1 MDHEN and CDR2 SYDVKM. With 3 bases removed from V and 6 bases from J, the gap between germline ends came to 17 bases. The CDR3 totals 15 residues. The CDR3 region is CASSFRKGRGDGYTF. CDR3 DNA: TGTGCCAGCAGTTTTCGGAAGGGGCGCGGGGATGGCTACACCTTC.

Note on this clone: The same CDR3 is also encoded by other DNA sequences in this sample. The CDR3 DNA reads as TGTGCCAGCAGCTCGGGGCTAGCGGGAGCCTACGAGCAGTACTTC. Translation gives CASSSGLAGAYEQYF. This sequence joins TRBV5-4 and TRBJ2-7; 10 bases are shared with TRBD2. The V segment lost 3 bases and the J segment 2 bases; nucleotides outside the gene matches: 5. From germline, CDR1 is SGHNT and CDR2 YYREEE (reference sequence). The CDR3 has 15 residues.

The genes are TRBV5-6 and TRBJ1-6; D not resolved. Germline loops: CDR1 SGHDT, CDR2 YYEEEE. The CDR3 extends over 15 amino acids. Trimming took 0 bases from V and 10 from J, leaving 14 bases between them. In nucleotides, the CDR3 is TGTGCCAGCAGCTTGGTGCCCGGGTGGGTCTCACCCCTCCACTTT. The encoded protein is CASSLVPGWVSPLHF.

This clone is a singleton in its sample. The V and J genes are TRBV30 and TRBJ2-7, with 10 bases matching TRBD1. The trim removed 5 bases at V and 5 bases at J, leaving 3 bases unmatched. There are 12 residues in the CDR3. Germline CDR1 reads GTSNPN; CDR2 reads SVGIG (reference sequence). The CDR3 DNA follows: TGTGCCTGGGGACAGGGGGGGGACGAGCAGTACTTC. Translating it yields CAWGQGGDEQYF.

The rearrangement links TRBV28 to TRBJ2-3; 8 bases are shared with TRBD1. The CDR3 totals 14 residues. With 2 bases clipped from V and 3 bases from J, the junction kept 1 base outside the gene matches. Germline loops: CDR1 MDHEN, CDR2 SYDVKM. The CDR3 DNA reads TGTGCCAGCAGTTTAAACAGGGGGACAGATACGCAGTATTTT. Protein sequence: CASSLNRGTDTQYF.

The chain couples TRBV2 to TRBJ2-5; 8 nucleotides line up with TRBD1. Germline-derived CDR1 and CDR2 are SNHLY and FYNNEI. This CDR3 region has 13 residues. The V and J ends lost 5 bases and 4 bases, in that order; junction bases with no gene match: 3. DNA for the CDR3: TGTGCCAGCAGTCAGACAGGGGCAGAGACCCAGTACTTC. Translating it yields CASSQTGAETQYF.

The chain carries TRBV6-1 and TRBJ2-7, with 7 bases matching TRBD1. Germline V lookup: CDR1 MNHNS, CDR2 SASEGT. V dropped 6 bases and J dropped 0; count of bases not matched to a gene: 8. The CDR3 extends over 15 amino acids. CDR3 sequence: CASRRQGLSSYEQYF. The CDR3 coding sequence is TGTGCCAGCAGGAGACAGGGATTAAGCTCCTACGAGCAGTACTTC.

CDR3: CASSSPRDPGELFF. DNA for the CDR3: TGTGCCAGCAGCAGTCCCAGGGATCCCGGGGAGCTGTTTTTT. This rearrangement joins TRBV11-2 to TRBJ2-2; tentatively, D is TRBD1 (5 bases). V lost 5 bases, J lost 6 bases, and 13 bases lay in between. This CDR3 comprises 14 residues. Germline loops: CDR1 SGHAT, CDR2 FQNNGV.

V is TRBV9 and J is TRBJ1-2; no clear D gene. The germline V and J ends were trimmed by 0 bases and 2 bases, with 11 bases remaining between them. This CDR3 is built from 15 residues. The germline V gene encodes CDR1 SGDLS and CDR2 YYNGEE. CDR3 nucleotides: TGTGCCAGCAGCGTAGAGGAGGGATCCAACTATGGCTACACCTTC. The encoded protein is CASSVEEGSNYGYTF.

V usage is TRBV7-2 and J usage is TRBJ2-4; the match to TRBD1 covers 9 bases. The V segment lost 1 base and the J segment 8 bases; nucleotides outside the gene matches: 6. The CDR3 is 15 amino acids. The germline V gene has CDR1 SGHTA and CDR2 FQGNSA. The CDR3 region is CASSLVRQGGHIQYF. The DNA for the CDR3 is TGTGCCAGCAGCTTAGTCCGACAGGGGGGGCACATTCAGTACTTC.

The sample holds one count of this clone. This chain uses TRBV29-1 with TRBJ1-1; no definite D call. This CDR3 is built from 13 residues. V lost 3 bases, J lost 1 base, and 9 bases lay in between. Looked up from germline, CDR1 is SQVTM and CDR2 is ANQGSEA. For the CDR3, the DNA is TGCAGCGTTGACCCAGGTGAGAACACTGAAGCTTTCTTT. Its protein product is CSVDPGENTEAFF.

The rearrangement joins TRBV10-1 to TRBJ2-7, with D perhaps TRBD2 (5 bases). The CDR3 loop spans 18 amino acids. V was pared by 0 bases and J by 1 base, with 19 bases between. Germline values: CDR1 WNHNN, CDR2 SYGVQD (reference sequence). The DNA for the CDR3 is TGCGCCAGCAGTGAGTCGGTTTTGGGCCGGGGAAAATCCTACGAGCAGTACTTC. It codes for CASSESVLGRGKSYEQYF.

The chain uses TRBV7-7 and TRBJ2-5, with TRBD2 identical over 16 bases. Germline V gene data show CDR1 as SSHAT and CDR2 as FNYEAQ (reference sequence). The J segment lost 3 bases and the V segment lost 5 bases, leaving 3 bases of the junction unmatched. The CDR3 is made up of 16 amino acids. The CDR3 protein is CASSRGLAGGEETQYF. For the CDR3, the DNA is TGTGCCAGCAGCCGGGGACTAGCGGGGGGGGAAGAGACCCAGTACTTC.

This clone was recorded only once. The rearrangement uses TRBV7-2 and TRBJ2-7, with 10 positions matching TRBD1. The CDR3 contains 15 residues. The germline CDR1 and CDR2 sequences are SGHTA and FQGNSA. After removal of 3 bases from V and 3 bases from J, the junction contained 5 bases not matched to a gene. The CDR3 protein is CASSFPGTGVYEQYF. The DNA for the CDR3 is TGTGCCAGCAGCTTTCCCGGGACAGGGGTCTACGAGCAGTACTTC.

V usage is TRBV28 and J usage is TRBJ1-2; the match to TRBD1 covers 8 bases. The CDR3 contains 14 residues. Germline CDR1 reads MDHEN; CDR2 reads SYDVKM. V shed 4 bases and J 2 bases; nucleotides not matched to a gene: 3. CDR3 loop: CASSSTGENYGYTF. CDR3 coding DNA: TGTGCCAGCAGTTCGACAGGGGAAAACTATGGCTACACCTTC.